Reported below is one T cell receptor (beta chain). The study recruited people aged roughly 18 to 100 years across about 25 US areas. This sample stems from a study of blood T cell repertoires in COVID-19. About the research overall: PBMCs, B-cell-depleted T cells, or T cells provided the cDNA or gDNA that made up the material.

How the authors handled the data: Amplification of reference gene primers provided the estimated nucleated cell counts. Clones were read by immunoSEQ multiplex PCR, and TCRdb kept only the in-frame ones, dropping some. That table furnishes V, J and clone size, whereas the DNA furnished D and trimming. The sample lists under 200,000 clones; 70% to 85% were seen once. Germline V gene lookup returns CDR1 WNHNN and CDR2 SYGVQD (reference sequence). V lost 3 bases, J lost 5 bases, and 6 bases stayed unmatched. This CDR3 region has 15 residues. Sequenced sample: PBMCs or T cells enriched from blood (not recorded which). The chain carries TRBV10-1 and TRBJ2-4; 8 nucleotides line up with TRBD1. This TCR derives from a woman aged 55 to 70 with acute COVID-19. CDR3 sequence (DNA): TGCGCCAGCAGTGACCACGGGACAGGAGAAAACATTCAGTACTTC. Protein: CASSDHGTGENIQYF.